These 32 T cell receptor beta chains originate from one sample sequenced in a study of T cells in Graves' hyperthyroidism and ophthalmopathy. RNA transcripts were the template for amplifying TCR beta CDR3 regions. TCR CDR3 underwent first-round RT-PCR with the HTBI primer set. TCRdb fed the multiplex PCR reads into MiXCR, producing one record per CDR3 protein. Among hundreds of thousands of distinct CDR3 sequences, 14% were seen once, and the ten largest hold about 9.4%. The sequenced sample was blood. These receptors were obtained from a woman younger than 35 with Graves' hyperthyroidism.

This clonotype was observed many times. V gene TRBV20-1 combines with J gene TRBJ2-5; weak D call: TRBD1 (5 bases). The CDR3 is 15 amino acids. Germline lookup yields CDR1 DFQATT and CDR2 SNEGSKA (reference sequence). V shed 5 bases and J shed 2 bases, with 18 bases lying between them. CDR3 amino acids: CSAYDSREYQETQYF. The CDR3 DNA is TGCAGTGCTTACGACAGTCGCGAGTATCAAGAGACCCAGTACTTC.

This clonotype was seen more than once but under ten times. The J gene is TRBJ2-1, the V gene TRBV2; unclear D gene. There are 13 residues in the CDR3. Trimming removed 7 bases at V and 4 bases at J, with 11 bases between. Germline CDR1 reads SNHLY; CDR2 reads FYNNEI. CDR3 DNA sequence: TGTGCCAGCACCGAACCTGCATACAATGAGCAGTTCTTC. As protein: CASTEPAYNEQFF.

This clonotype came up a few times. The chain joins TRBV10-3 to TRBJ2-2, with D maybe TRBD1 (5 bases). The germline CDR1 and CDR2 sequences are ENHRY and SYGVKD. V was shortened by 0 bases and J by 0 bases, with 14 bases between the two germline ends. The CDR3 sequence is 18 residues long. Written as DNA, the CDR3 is TGTGCCATCAGTGAGTCGGTCCCGCAGGGCGCGAACACCGGGGAGCTGTTTTTT. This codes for CAISESVPQGANTGELFF.

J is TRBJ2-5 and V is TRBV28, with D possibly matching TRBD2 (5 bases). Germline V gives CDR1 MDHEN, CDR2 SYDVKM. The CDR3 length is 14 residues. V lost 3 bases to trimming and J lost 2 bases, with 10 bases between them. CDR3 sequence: CASSLPPGQETQYF. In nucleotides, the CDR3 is TGTGCCAGCAGTTTGCCGCCGGGGCAAGAGACCCAGTACTTC.

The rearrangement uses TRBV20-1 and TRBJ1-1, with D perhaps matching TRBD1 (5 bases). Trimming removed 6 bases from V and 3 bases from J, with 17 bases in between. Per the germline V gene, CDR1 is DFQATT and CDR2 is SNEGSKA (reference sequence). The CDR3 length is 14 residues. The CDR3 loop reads CSAGALDRYTEAFF. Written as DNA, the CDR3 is TGCAGTGCCGGGGCCCTTGACAGATACACTGAAGCTTTCTTT.

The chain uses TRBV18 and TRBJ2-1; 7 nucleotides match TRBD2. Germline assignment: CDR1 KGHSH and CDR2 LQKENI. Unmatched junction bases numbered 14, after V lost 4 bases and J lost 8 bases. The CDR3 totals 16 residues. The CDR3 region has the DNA TGTGCCAGCTCACAAGGTTCGGGCGGGAGCCTCCATGAGCAGTTCTTC. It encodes CASSQGSGGSLHEQFF.

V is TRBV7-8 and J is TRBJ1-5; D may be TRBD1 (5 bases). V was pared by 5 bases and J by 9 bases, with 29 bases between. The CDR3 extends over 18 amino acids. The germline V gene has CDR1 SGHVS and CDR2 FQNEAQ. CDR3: CASSQNRQEARVHGPQHF. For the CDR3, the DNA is TGTGCCAGCAGCCAGAACCGCCAGGAGGCCAGGGTTCACGGGCCCCAGCATTTT.

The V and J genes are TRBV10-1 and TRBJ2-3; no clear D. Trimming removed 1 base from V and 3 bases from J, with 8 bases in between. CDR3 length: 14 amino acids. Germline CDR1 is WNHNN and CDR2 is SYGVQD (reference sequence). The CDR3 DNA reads TGCGCCAGCAGTGAGTACCAAAGGACAGATACGCAGTATTTT. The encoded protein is CASSEYQRTDTQYF.

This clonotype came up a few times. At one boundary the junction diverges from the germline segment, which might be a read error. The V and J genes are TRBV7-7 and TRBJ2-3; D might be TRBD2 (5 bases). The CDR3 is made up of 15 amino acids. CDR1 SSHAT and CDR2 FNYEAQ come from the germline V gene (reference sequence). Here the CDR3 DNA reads TGTGCTAGCAGCCCTAGCCTCCAGTGGCAAGATACGCAGTATTTT. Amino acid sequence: CASSPSLQWQDTQYF.

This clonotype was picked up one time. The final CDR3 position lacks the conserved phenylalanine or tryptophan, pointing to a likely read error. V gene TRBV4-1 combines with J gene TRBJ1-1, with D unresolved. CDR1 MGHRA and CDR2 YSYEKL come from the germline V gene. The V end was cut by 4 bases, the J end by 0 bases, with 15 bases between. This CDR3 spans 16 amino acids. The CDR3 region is CASSRMYRVMNTEAFL. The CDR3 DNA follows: TGCGCCAGCAGCCGAATGTACAGAGTTATGAACACTGAAGCTTTCCTT.

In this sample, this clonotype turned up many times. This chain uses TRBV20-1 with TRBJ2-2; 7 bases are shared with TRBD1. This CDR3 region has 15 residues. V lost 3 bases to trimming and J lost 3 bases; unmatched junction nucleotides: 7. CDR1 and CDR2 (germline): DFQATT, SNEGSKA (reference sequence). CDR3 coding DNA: TGCAGTGCTAGGCCCACAGGGGCGTACACCGGGGAGCTGTTTTTT. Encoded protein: CSARPTGAYTGELFF.

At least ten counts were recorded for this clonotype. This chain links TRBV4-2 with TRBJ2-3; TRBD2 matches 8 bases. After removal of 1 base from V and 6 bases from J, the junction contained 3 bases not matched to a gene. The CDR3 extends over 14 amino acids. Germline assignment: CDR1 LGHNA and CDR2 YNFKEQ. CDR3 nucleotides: TGTGCCAGCAGCCAAGTCGGGGGGGGCGATACGCAGTATTTT. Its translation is CASSQVGGGDTQYF.

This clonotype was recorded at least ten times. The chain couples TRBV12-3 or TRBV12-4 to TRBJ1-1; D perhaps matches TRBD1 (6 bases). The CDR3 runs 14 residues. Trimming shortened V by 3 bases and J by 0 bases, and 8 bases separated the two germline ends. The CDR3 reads CASSFGGMNTEAFF. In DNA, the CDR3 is TGTGCCAGCAGTTTCGGGGGCATGAACACTGAAGCTTTCTTT.

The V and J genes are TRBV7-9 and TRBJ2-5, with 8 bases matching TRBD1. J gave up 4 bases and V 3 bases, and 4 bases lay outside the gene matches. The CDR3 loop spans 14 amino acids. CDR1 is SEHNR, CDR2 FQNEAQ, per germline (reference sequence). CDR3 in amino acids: CASSLTGAGETQYF. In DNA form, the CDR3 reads TGTGCCAGCAGCTTGACAGGGGCAGGAGAGACCCAGTACTTC.

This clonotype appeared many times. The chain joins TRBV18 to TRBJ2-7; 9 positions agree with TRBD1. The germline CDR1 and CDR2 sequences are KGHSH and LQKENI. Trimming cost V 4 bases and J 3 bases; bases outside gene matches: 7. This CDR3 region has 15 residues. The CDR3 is CASSLLGDRVYEQYF. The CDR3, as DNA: TGTGCCAGCTCACTTTTAGGGGACAGGGTCTACGAGCAGTACTTC.

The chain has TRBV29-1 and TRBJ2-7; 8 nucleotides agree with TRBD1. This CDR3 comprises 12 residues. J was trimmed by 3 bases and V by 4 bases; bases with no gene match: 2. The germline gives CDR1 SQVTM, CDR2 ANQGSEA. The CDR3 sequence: CSVGTGYYEQYF. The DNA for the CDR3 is TGCAGCGTTGGGACAGGGTACTACGAGCAGTACTTC.

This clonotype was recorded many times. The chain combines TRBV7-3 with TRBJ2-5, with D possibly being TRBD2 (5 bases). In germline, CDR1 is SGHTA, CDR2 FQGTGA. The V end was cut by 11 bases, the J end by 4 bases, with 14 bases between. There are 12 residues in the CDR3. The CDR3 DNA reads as TGTGCCGCAATGAGTCGGGGAGAGACCCAGTACTTC. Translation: CAAMSRGETQYF.

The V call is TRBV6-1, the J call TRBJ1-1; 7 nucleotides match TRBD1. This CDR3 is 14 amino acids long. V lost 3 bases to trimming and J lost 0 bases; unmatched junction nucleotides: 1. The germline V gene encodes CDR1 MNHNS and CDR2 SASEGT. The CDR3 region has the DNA TGTGCCAGCAGTGACAGGGGGGTGAACACTGAAGCTTTCTTT. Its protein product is CASSDRGVNTEAFF.

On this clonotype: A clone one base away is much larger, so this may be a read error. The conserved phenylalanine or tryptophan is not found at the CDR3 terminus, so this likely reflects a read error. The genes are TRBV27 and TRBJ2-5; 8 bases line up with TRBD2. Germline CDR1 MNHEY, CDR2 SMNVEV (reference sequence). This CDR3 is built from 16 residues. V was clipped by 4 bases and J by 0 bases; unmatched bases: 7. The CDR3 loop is CASSYRTSLYQETQYS. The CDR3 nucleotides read TGTGCCAGCAGTTATCGGACTAGCCTATACCAAGAGACCCAGTACTCC.

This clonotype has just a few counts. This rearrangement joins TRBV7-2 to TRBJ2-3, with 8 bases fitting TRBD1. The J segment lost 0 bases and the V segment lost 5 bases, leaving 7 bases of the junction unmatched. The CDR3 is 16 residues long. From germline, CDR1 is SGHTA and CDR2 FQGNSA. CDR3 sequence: CASSPTRTGSTDTQYF. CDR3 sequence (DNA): TGTGCCAGCAGCCCCACGCGGACAGGGAGCACAGATACGCAGTATTTT.

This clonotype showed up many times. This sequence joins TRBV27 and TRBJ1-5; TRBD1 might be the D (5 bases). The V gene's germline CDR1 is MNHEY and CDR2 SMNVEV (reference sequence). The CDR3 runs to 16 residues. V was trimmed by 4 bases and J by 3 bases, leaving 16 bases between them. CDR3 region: CASSSRDGRLNQPQHF. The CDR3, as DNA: TGTGCCAGCAGTTCCCGGGACGGACGTCTCAATCAGCCCCAGCATTTT.

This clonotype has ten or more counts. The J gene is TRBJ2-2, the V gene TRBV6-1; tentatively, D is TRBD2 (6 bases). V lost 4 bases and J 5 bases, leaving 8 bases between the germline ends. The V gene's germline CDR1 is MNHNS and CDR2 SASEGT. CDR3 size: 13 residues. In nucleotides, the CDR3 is TGTGCCAGCAGTGCAGGGAGGACCGGGGAGCTGTTTTTT. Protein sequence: CASSAGRTGELFF.

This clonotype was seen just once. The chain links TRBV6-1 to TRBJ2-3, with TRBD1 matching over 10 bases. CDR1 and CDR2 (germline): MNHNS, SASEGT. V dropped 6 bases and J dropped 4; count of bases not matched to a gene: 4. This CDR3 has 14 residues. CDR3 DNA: TGTGCCAGCAGGAGGGGACAGGGGCCAGATACGCAGTATTTT. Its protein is CASRRGQGPDTQYF.

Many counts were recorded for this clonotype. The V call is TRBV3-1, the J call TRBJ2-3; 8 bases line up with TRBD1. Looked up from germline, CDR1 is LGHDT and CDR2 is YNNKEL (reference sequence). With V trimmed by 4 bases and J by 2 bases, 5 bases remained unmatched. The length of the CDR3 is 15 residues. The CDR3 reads CASSRVTGATDTQYF. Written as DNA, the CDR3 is TGTGCCAGCAGCCGTGTGACAGGGGCCACAGATACGCAGTATTTT.

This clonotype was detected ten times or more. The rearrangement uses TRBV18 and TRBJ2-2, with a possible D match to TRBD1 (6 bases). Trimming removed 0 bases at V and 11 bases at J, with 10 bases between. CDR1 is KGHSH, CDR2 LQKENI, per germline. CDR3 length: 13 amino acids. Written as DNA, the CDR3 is TGTGCCAGCTCACCACCGTGGACAGAAGAGCTGTTTTTT. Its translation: CASSPPWTEELFF.

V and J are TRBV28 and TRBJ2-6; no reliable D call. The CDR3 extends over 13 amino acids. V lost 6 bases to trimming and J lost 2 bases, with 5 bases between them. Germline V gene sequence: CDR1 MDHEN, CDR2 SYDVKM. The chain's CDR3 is CASRRTGANVLTF. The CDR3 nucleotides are TGTGCCAGCAGGCGTACTGGGGCCAACGTCCTGACTTTC.

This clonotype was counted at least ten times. CDR3 DNA sequence: TGTGCCAGCAGCTTAAGTTCACGGCAATCTGGGGCCAACGTCCTGACTTTC. It is translated as CASSLSSRQSGANVLTF. The chain couples TRBV7-3 to TRBJ2-6; D is ambiguous. This CDR3 spans 17 amino acids. Germline assignment: CDR1 SGHTA and CDR2 FQGTGA. Trimming took 1 base from V and 1 from J, leaving 11 bases between them.

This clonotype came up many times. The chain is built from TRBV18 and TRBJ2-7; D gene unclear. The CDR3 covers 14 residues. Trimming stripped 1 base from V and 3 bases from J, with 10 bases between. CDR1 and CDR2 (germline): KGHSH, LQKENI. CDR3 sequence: CASSPRNRRYEQYF. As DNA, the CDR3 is TGTGCCAGCTCACCACGGAACCGACGCTACGAGCAGTACTTC.

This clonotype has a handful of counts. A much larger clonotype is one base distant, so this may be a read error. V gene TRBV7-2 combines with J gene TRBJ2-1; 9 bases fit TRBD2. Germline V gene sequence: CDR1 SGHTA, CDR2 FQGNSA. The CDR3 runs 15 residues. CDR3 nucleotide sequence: TGTGCCAGCAGCTTAGAAGCGGGAGGTTTCAATGAGCGGTTCTTC. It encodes CASSLEAGGFNERFF.

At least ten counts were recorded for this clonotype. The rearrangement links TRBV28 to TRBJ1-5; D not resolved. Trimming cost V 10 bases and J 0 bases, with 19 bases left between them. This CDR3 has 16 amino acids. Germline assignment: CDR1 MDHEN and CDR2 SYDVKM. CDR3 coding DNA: TGTGCCACCAGATGGGCGTCAGGTTATAGCAATCAGCCCCAGCATTTT. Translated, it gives CATRWASGYSNQPQHF.

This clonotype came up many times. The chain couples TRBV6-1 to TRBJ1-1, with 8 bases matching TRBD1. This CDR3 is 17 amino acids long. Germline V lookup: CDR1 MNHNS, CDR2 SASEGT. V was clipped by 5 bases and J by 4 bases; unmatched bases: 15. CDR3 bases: TGTGCCAGCAGTTACGTCTCAGGGGGCTATGGAGGCACTGAAGCTTTCTTT. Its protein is CASSYVSGGYGGTEAFF.

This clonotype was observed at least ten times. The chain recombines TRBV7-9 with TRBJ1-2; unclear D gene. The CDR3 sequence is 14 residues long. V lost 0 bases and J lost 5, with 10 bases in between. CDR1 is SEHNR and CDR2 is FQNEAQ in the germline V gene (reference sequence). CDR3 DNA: TGTGCCAGCAGCTTAGCGCAAGGGCTATATGGCTACACCTTC. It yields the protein CASSLAQGLYGYTF. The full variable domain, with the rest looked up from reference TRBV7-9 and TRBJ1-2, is DTGVSQNPRHKITKRGQNVTFRCDPISEHNRLYWYRQTLGQGPEFLTYFQNEAQLEKSRLLSDRFSAERPKGSFSTLEIQRTEQGDSAMYLCASSLAQGLYGYTFGSGTRLTVV.